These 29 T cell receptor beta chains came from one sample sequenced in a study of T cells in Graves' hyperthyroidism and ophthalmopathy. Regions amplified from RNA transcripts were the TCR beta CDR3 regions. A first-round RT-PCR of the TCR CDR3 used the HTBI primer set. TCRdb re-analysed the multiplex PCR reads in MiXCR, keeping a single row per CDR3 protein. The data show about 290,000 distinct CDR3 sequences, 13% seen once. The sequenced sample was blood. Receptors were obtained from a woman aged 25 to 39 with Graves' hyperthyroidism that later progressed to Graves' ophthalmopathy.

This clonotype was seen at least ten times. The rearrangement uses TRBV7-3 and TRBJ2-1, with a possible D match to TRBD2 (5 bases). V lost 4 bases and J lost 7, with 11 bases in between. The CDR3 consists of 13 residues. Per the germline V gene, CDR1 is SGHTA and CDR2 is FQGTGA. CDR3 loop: CASSSGWKNEQFF. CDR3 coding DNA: TGTGCCAGCAGCTCGGGGTGGAAAAATGAGCAGTTCTTC.

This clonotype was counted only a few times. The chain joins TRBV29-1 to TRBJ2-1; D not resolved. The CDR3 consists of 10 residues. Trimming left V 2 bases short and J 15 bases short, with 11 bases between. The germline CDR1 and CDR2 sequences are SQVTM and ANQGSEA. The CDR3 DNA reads TGCAGCGTTGAACTAGGTGTCTCGTTCTTC. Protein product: CSVELGVSFF.

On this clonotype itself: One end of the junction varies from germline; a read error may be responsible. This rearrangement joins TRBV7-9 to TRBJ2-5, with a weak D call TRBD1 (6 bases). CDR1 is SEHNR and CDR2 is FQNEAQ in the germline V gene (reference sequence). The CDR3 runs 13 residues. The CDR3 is CASSPPDSRIRNF. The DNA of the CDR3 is TGTGCCAGCAGCCCCCCGGACAGCCGTATTAGGAACTTC.

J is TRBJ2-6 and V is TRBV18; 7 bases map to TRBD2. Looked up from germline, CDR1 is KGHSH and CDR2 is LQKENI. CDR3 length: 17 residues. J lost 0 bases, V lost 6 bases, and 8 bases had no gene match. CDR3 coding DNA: TGTGCCAGCTCCACAGCGGGCGGGGGCTCTGGGGCCAACGTCCTGACTTTC. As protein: CASSTAGGGSGANVLTF.

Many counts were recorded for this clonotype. CDR3 in DNA: TGTGCCAGCGATTCACCCCTTGACCGATCACCGAGGGGAGGGGAGCTGTTTTTT. This translates into CASDSPLDRSPRGGELFF. This chain uses TRBV12-3 or TRBV12-4 with TRBJ2-2, with D possibly being TRBD1 or TRBD2 (5 bases each). This CDR3 is 18 amino acids long. V was trimmed by 8 bases and J by 8 bases, leaving 30 bases between them.

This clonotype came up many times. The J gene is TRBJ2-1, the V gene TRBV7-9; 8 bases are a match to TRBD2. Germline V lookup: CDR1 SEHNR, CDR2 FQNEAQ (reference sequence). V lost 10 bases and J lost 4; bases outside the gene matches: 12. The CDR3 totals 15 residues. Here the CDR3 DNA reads TGTGCCACCATACCACTAGCGGACCTGTACAATGAGCAGTTCTTC. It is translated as CATIPLADLYNEQFF.

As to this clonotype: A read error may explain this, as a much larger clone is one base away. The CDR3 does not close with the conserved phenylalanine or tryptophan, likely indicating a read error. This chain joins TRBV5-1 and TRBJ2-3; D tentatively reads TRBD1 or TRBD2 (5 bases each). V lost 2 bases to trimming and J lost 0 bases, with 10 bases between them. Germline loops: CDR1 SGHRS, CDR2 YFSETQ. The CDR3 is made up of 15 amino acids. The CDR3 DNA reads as TGCGCCAGCAGCTTCGGGGACGGAAGCACAGATACGCAGTATCTT. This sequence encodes CASSFGDGSTDTQYL.

CDR3 coding DNA: TGTGCCAGCAGCTTGTACGGGGCAACCTACGAGCAGTACTTC. It translates to CASSLYGATYEQYF. The chain joins TRBV5-4 to TRBJ2-7; TRBD1 or TRBD2 may be the D gene (5 bases each). The V and J ends lost 1 base and 2 bases respectively, with 10 bases between them. The CDR3 has 14 residues. Germline CDR1 and CDR2: SGHNT and YYREEE (reference sequence).

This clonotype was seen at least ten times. CDR3: CASRTDGEAFF. As DNA, the CDR3 is TGTGCCAGCAGGACGGACGGTGAAGCTTTCTTT. The chain employs TRBV7-9 and TRBJ1-1; D is uncertain. V lost 6 bases and J lost 7, with 9 bases in between. The CDR3 extends over 11 amino acids. Germline values: CDR1 SEHNR, CDR2 FQNEAQ (reference sequence).

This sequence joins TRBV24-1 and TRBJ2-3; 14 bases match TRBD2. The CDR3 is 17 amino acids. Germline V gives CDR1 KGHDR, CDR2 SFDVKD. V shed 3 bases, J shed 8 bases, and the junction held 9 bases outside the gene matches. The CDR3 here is CATSDADRGLAGATQYF. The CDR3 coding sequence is TGTGCCACCAGTGATGCTGACAGGGGACTAGCGGGAGCTACGCAGTATTTT.

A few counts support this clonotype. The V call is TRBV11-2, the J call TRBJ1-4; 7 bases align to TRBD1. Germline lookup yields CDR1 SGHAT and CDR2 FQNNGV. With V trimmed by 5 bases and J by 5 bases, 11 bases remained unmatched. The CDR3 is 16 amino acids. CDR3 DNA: TGTGCCAGCAGCATCCCAGGCGACAGGGCCAATGAAAAACTGTTTTTT. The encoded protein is CASSIPGDRANEKLFF.

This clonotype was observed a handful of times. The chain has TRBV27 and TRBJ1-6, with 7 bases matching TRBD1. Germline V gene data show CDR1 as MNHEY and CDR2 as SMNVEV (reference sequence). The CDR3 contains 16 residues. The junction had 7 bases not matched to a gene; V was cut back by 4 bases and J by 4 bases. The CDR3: CASSSATGLYNSPLHF. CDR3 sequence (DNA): TGTGCCAGCAGTTCGGCGACAGGGTTGTATAATTCACCCCTCCACTTT.

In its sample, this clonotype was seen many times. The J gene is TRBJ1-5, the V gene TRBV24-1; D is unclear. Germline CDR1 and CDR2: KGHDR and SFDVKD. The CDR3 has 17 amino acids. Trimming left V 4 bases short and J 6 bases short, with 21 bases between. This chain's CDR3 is CATSETPESGNGQPQHF. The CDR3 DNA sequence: TGTGCCACCAGTGAAACCCCCGAGTCGGGGAACGGTCAGCCCCAGCATTTT.

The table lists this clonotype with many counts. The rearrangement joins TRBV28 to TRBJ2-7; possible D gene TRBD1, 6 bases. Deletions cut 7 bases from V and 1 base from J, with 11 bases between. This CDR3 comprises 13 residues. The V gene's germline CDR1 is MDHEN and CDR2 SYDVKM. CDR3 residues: CASNSGQSYEQYF. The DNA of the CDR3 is TGTGCCAGCAATTCTGGACAGTCCTACGAGCAGTACTTC.

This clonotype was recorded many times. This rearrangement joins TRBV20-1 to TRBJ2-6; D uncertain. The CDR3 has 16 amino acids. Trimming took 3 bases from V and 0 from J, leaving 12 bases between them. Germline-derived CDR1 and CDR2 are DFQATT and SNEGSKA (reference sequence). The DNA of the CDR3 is TGCAGTGCTAGTGGTTTCCGGCCCTCTGGGGCCAACGTCCTGACTTTC. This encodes CSASGFRPSGANVLTF.

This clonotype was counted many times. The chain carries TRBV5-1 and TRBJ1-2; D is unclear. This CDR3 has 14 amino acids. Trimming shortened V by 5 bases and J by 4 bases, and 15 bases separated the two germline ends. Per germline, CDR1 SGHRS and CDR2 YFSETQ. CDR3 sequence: CASRDEQSGYGYTF. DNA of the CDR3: TGCGCCAGCAGGGACGAGCAGTCCGGCTATGGCTACACCTTC.

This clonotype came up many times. CDR3 region: CASSSRLAGGSGANVLTF. Here the CDR3 DNA reads TGTGCCAGCAGTTCACGACTAGCGGGAGGCAGTGGGGCCAACGTCCTGACTTTC. The chain combines TRBV6-1 with TRBJ2-6, with TRBD2 matching 13 bases. The length of the CDR3 is 18 residues. J lost 3 bases, V lost 5 bases, and 7 bases had no gene match. Germline CDR1 is MNHNS and CDR2 is SASEGT.

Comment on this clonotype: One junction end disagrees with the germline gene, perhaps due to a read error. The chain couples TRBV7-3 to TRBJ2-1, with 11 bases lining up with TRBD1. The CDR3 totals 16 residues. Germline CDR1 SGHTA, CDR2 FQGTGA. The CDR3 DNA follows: TGTGCCAGCAGCGCCCGGACAGGGGGCGGCTACAGTGAGCAGTTCTTC. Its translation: CASSARTGGGYSEQFF.

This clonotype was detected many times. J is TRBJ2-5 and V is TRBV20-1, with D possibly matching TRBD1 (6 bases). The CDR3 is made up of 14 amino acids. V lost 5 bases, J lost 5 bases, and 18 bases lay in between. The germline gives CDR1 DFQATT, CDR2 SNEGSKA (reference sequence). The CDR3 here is CSAYNRVGRETQYF. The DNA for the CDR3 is TGCAGTGCTTACAACAGGGTGGGACGTGAGACCCAGTACTTC.

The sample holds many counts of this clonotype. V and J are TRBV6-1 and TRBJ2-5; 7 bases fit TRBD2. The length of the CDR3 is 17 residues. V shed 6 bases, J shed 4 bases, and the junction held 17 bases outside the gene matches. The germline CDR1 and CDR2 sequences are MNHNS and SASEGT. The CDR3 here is CASSPGGLPGGRETQYF. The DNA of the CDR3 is TGTGCCAGCAGCCCCGGAGGGTTACCGGGAGGCCGAGAGACCCAGTACTTC.

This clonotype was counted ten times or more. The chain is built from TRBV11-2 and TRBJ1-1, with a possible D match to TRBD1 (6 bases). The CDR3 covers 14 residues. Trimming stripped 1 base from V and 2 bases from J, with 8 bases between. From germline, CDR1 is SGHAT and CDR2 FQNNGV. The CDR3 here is CASSLAGTNTEAFF. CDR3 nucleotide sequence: TGTGCCAGCAGCTTAGCCGGGACAAACACTGAAGCTTTCTTT.

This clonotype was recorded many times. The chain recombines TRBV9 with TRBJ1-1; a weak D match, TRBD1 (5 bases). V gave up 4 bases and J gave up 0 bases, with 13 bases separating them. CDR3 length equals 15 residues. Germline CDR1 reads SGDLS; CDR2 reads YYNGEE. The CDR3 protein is CASSLWGEVNTEAFF. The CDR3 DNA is TGTGCCAGCAGCTTATGGGGGGAGGTGAACACTGAAGCTTTCTTT.

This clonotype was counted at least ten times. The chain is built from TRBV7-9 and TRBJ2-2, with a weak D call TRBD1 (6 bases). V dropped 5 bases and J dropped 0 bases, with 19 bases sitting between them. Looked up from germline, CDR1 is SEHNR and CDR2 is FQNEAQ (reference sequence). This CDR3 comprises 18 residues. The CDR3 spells CASSPESRTEANTGELFF. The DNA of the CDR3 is TGTGCCAGCAGCCCCGAAAGCCGGACAGAGGCGAACACCGGGGAGCTGTTTTTT. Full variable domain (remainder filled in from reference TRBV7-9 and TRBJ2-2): DTGVSQNPRHKITKRGQNVTFRCDPISEHNRLYWYRQTLGQGPEFLTYFQNEAQLEKSRLLSDRFSAERPKGSFSTLEIQRTEQGDSAMYLCASSPESRTEANTGELFFGEGSRLTVL.

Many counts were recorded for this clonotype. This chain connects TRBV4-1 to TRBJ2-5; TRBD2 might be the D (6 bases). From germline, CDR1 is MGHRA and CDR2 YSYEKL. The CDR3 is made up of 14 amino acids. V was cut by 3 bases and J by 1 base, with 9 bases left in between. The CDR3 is CASSQGGFQETQYF. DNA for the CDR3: TGCGCCAGCAGCCAGGGGGGTTTCCAAGAGACCCAGTACTTC.

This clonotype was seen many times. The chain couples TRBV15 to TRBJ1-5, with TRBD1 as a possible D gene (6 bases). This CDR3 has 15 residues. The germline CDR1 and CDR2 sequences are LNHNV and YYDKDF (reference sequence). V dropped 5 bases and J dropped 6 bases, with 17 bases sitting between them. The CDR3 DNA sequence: TGTGCCACCAGCCTCAAGGGGGGGCCTGGTCAGCCCCAGCATTTT. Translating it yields CATSLKGGPGQPQHF.

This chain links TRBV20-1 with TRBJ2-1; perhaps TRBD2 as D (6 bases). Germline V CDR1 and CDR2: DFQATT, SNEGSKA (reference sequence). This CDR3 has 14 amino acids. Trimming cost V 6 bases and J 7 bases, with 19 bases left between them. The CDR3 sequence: CSAPGLLGNNEQFF. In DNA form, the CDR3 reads TGCAGTGCACCGGGACTCCTAGGGAATAATGAGCAGTTCTTC.

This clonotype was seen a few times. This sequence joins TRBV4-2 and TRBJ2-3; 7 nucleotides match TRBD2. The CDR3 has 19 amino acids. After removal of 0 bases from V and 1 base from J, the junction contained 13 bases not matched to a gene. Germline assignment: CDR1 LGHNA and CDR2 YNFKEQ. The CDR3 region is CASSQDARGRVSGTDTQYF. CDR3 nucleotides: TGTGCCAGCAGCCAAGATGCTCGCGGGAGAGTCTCTGGCACAGATACGCAGTATTTT.

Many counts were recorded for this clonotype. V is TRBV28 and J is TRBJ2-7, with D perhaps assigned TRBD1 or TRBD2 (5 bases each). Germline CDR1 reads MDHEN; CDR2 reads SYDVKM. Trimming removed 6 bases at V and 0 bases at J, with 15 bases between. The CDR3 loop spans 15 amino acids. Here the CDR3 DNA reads TGTGCCAGCAGCCAAACGGGGACCAGCTCCTACGAGCAGTACTTC. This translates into CASSQTGTSSYEQYF. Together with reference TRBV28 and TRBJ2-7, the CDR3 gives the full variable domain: DVKVTQSSRYLVKRTGEKVFLECVQDMDHENMFWYRQDPGLGLRLIYFSYDVKMKEKGDIPEGYSVSREKKERFSLILESASTNQTSMYLCASSQTGTSSYEQYFGPGTRLTVT.

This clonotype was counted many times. The CDR3 DNA is TGTGCCAGCAGCCCCGGGAGTATTAAAGAGACCCAGTACTTC. It specifies CASSPGSIKETQYF. The chain has TRBV12-3 or TRBV12-4 and TRBJ2-5, with D possibly TRBD2 on 6 matching bases. The CDR3 length is 14 residues. V shed 6 bases and J shed 3 bases, with 14 bases lying between them.